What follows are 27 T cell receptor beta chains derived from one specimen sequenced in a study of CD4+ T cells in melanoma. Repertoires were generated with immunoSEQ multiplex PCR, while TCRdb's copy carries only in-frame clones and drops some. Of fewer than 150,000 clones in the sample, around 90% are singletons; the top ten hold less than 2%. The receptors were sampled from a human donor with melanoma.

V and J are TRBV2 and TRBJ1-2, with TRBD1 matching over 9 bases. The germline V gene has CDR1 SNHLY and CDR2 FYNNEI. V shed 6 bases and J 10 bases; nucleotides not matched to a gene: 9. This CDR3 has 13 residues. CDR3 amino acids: CASSPDRGRYYTF. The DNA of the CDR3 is TGTGCCAGCAGCCCGGACAGGGGCCGTTACTACACCTTC.

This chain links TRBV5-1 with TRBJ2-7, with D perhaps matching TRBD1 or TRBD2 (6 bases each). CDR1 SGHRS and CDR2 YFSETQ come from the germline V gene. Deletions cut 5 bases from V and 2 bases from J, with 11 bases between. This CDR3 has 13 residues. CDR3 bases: TGCGCCAGCAGGCGGGACACCGCCTACGAGCAGTACTTC. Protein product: CASRRDTAYEQYF.

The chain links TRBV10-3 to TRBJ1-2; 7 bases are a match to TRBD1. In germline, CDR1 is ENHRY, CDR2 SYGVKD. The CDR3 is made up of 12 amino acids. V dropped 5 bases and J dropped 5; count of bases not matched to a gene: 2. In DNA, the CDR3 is TGTGCCATCAGTCCGACAGGGTATGGCTACACCTTC. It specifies CAISPTGYGYTF.

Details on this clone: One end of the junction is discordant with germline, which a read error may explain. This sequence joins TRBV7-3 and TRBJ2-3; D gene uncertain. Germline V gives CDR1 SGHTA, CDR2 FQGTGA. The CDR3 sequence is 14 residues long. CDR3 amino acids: CASSLTTSTDTQYF. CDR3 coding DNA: TGTGCCAGCAGCCTAACTACTAGCACAGATACGCAGTATTTT.

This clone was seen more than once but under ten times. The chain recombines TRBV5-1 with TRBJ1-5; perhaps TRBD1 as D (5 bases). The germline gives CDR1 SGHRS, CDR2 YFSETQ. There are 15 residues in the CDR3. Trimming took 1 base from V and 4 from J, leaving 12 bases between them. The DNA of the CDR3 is TGCGCCAGCAGCTTGACAGCCGGGGGGAATCAGCCCCAGCATTTT. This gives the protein CASSLTAGGNQPQHF.

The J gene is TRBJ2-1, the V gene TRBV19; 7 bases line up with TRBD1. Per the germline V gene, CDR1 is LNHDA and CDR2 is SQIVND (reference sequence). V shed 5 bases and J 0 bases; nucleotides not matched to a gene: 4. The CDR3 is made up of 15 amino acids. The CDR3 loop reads CASSYDRASYNEQFF. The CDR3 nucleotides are TGTGCCAGTAGTTACGACAGGGCCTCCTACAATGAGCAGTTCTTC. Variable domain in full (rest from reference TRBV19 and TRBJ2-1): DGGITQSPKYLFRKEGQNVTLSCEQNLNHDAMYWYRQDPGQGLRLIYYSQIVNDFQKGDIAEGYSVSREKKESFPLTVTSAQKNPTAFYLCASSYDRASYNEQFFGPGTRLTVL.

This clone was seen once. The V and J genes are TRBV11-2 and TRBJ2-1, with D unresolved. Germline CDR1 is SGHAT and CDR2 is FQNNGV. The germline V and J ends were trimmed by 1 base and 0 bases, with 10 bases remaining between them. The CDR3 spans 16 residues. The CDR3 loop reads CASSLVWGSSYNEQFF. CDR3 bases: TGTGCCAGCAGCTTAGTGTGGGGTAGCTCCTACAATGAGCAGTTCTTC.

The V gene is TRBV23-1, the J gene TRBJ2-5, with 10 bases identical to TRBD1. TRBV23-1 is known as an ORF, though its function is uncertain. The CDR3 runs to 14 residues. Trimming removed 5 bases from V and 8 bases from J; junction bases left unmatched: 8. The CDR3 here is CASSAHRDRGTQYF. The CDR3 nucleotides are TGCGCCAGCAGTGCACACCGGGACAGGGGTACCCAGTACTTC.

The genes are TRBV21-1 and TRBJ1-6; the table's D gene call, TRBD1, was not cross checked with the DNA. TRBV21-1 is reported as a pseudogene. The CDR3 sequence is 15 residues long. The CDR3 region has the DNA TGTGCCAGCAGCAAAAGGGGGACACCCGATTCACCCCTCCACTTT. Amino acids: CASSKRGTPDSPLHF.

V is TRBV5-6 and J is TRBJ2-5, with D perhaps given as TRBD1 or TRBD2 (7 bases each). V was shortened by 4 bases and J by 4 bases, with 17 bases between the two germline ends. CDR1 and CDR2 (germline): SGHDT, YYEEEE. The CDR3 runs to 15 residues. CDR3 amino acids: CASSLRSGGGETQYF. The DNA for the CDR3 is TGTGCCAGCAGCCTCAGGTCAGGGGGGGGAGAGACCCAGTACTTC.

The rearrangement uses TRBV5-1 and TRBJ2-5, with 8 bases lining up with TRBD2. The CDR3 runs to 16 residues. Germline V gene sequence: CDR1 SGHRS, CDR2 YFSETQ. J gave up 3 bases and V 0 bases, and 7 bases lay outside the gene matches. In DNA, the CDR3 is TGCGCCAGCAGCTTGGGTCACGGGGGGGCCGAAGAGACCCAGTACTTC. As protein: CASSLGHGGAEETQYF.

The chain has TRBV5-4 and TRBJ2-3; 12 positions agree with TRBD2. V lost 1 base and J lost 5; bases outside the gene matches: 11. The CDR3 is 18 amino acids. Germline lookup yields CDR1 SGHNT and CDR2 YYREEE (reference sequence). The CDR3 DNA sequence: TGTGCCAGCAGCTTGCTCAGCCTAGCGGGGGGGCGTGGAGATACGCAGTATTTT. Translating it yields CASSLLSLAGGRGDTQYF.

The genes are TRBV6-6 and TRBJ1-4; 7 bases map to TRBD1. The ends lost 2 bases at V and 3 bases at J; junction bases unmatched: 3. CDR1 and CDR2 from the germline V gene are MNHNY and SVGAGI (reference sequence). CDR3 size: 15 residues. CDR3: CASSYPQGANEKLFF. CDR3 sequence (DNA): TGTGCCAGCAGTTACCCCCAGGGGGCTAATGAAAAACTGTTTTTT.

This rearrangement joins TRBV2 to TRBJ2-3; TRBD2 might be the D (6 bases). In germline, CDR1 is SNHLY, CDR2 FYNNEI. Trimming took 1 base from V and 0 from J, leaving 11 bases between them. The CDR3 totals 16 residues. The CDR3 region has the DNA TGTGCCAGCAGTGAAGAGGCTAGCGTGAGCACAGATACGCAGTATTTT. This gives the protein CASSEEASVSTDTQYF.

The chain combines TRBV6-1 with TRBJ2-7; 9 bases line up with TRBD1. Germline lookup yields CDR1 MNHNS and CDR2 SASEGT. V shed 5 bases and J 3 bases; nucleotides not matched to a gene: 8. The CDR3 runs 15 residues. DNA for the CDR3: TGTGCCAGCAGTCAAAGGGACAGGGCTTACTACGAGCAGTACTTC. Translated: CASSQRDRAYYEQYF.

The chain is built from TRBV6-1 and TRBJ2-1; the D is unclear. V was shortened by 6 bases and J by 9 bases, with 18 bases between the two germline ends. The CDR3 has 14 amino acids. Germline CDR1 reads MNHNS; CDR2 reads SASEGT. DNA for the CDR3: TGTGCCAGCAGGGCGACCGTTAACGGCGGTGAGCAGTTCTTC. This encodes CASRATVNGGEQFF.

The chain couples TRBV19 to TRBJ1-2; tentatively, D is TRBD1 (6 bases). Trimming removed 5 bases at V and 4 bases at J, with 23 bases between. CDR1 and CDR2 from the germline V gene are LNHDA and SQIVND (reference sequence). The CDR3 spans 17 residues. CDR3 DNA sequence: TGTGCCAGTAGTCGAAGTCCGGGGGCGGCTACTCCCTATGGCTACACCTTC. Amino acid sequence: CASSRSPGAATPYGYTF.

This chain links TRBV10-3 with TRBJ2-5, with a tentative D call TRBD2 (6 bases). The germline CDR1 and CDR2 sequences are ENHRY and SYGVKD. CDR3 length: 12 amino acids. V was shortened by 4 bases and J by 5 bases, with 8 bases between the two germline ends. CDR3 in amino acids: CAISGGVETQYF. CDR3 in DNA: TGTGCCATCAGTGGCGGGGTGGAGACCCAGTACTTC.

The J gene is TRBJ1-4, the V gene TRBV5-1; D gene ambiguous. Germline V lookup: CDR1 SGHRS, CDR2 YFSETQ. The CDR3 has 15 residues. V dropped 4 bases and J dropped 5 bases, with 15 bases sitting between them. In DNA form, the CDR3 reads TGCGCCAGCAGCCACGGCCCTCCGAACAATGAAAAACTGTTTTTT. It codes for CASSHGPPNNEKLFF.

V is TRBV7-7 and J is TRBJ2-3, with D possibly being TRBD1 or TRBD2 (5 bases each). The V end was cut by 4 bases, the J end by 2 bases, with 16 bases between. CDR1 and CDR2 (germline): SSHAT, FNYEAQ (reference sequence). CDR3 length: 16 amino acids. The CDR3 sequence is CASSWVGRSITDTQYF. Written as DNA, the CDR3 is TGTGCCAGCAGCTGGGTGGGACGTAGTATCACAGATACGCAGTATTTT.

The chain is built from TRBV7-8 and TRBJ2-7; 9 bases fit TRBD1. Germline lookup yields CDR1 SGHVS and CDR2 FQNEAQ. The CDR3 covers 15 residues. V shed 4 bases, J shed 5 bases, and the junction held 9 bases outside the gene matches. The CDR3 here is CASSSPGTGRNEQYF. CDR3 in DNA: TGTGCCAGCAGCTCGCCCGGGACAGGGAGGAACGAGCAGTACTTC.

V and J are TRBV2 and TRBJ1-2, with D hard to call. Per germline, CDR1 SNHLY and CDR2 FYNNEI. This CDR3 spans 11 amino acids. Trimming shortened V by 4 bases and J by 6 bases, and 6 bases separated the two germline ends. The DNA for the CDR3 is TGTGCCAGCAGTGTCCCCGATGGCTACACCTTC. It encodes CASSVPDGYTF.

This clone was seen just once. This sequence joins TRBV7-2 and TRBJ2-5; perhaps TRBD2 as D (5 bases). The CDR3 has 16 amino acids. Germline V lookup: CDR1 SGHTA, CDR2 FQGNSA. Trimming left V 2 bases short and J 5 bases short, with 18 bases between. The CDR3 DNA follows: TGTGCCAGCAGCTTATTCCCCCCCGGGAACTCGGAGACCCAGTACTTC. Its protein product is CASSLFPPGNSETQYF.

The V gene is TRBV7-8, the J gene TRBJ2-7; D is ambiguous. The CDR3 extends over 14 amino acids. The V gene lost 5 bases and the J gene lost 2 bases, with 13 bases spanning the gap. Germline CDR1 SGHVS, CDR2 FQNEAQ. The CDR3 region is CASSPRRITYEQYF. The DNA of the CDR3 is TGTGCCAGCAGCCCCAGACGGATTACCTACGAGCAGTACTTC.

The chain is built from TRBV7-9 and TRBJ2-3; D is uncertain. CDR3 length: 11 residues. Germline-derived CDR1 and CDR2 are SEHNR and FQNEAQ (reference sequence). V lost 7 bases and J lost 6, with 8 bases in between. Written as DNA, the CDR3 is TGTGCCAGCAATCACGAGGATACGCAGTATTTT. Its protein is CASNHEDTQYF.

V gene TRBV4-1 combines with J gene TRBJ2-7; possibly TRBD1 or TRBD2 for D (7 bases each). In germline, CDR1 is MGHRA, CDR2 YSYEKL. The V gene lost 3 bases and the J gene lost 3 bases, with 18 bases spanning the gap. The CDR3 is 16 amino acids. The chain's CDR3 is CASSQAYPGGDYEQYF. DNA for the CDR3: TGCGCCAGCAGCCAGGCCTACCCAGGGGGGGACTACGAGCAGTACTTC.

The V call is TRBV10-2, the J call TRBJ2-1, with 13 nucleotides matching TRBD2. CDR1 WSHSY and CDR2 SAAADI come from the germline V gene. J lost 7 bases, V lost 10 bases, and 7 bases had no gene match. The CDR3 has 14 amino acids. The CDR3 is CATSTSGGANEQFF. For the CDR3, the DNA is TGCGCCACCTCCACTAGCGGGGGGGCGAATGAGCAGTTCTTC.